This TCR beta chain was identified during a study of blood T cells in healthy people across ages. The germline V gene encodes CDR1 MGHRA and CDR2 YSYEKL. The CDR3 spans 16 residues. With V trimmed by 3 bases and J by 0 bases, 7 bases remained unmatched. It was with a sample-barcoded 5' primer and a J-beta primer mix that a second PCR of about 7 to 12 cycles was run. TCRdb recomputed calls from the 5' RACE reads with MiXCR, one row per CDR3 protein. The table has about 1,600,000 distinct CDR3 sequences, around 39% seen once. The V call is TRBV4-1, the J call TRBJ2-7; 8 bases are shared with TRBD1. The specimen sequenced was blood. This sequence was found in a young woman in good health. CDR3 bases: TGCGCCAGCAGCCACCCGGGGACAGGTCCCTCCTACGAGCAGTACTTC. This gives the protein CASSHPGTGPSYEQYF.